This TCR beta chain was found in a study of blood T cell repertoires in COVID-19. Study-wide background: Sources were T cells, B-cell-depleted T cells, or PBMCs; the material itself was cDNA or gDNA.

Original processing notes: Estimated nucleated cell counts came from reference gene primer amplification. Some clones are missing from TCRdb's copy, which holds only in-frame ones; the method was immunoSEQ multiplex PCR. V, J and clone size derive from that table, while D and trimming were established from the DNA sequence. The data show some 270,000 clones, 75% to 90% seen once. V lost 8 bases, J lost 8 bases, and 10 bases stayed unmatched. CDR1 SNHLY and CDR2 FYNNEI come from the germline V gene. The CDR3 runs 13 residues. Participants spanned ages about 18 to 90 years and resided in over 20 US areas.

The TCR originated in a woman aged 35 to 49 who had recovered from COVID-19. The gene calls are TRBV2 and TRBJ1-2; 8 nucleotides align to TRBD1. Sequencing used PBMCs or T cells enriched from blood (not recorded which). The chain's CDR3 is CASGASRDRGYTF. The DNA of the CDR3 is TGTGCCAGCGGTGCTAGCCGGGACAGGGGCTACACCTTC.